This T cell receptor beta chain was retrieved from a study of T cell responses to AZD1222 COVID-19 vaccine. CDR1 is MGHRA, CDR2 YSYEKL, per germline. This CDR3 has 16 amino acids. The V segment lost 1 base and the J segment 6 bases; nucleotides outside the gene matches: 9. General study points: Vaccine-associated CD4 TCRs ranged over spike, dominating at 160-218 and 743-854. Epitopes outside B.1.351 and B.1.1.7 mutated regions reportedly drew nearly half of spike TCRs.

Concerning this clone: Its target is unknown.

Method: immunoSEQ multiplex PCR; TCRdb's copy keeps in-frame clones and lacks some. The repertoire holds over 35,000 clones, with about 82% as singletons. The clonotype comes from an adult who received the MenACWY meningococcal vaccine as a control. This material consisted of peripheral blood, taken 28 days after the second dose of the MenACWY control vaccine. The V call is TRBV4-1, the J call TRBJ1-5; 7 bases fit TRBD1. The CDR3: CASSQGQGSRSQPQHF. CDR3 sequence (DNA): TGCGCCAGCAGCCAAGGACAGGGCTCACGAAGTCAGCCCCAGCATTTT.